One T cell receptor beta chain is described in this entry. This entry is derived from a study of cytomegalovirus exposure and HLA in healthy donors. Researchers ran the PCR with 60 Vbeta and 13 Jbeta primers. Repertoires were generated with immunoSEQ multiplex PCR, while TCRdb's copy carries only in-frame clones and drops some. The sample holds fewer than 250,000 clones, around 90% seen once. Germline V gene data show CDR1 as WSHSY and CDR2 as SAAADI. The CDR3 spans 11 residues. Trimming removed 3 bases from V and 8 bases from J, with 7 bases in between. The gene calls are TRBV10-2 and TRBJ1-2; D unresolved. What was sequenced was PBMCs. The receptor's source is a woman under 30 in good health and CMV-seronegative. The CDR3 region is CASSDGGGYTF. CDR3 in DNA: TGCGCCAGCAGTGACGGCGGCGGCTACACCTTC.